The rows below give T cell receptor beta chains drawn from one sample of a study. TCRdb recomputed calls from the RT-PCR reads with MiXCR, one row per CDR3 protein. The repertoire includes around 700,000 distinct CDR3 sequences, 14% of them detected once, and about 3.9% sits in the top ten. What was sequenced was memory CD4+ T cells from blood. These receptors were collected from a female donor in good health, serving as a healthy control. The CDR3 runs from the conserved cysteine through the conserved F or W. Fields, in order: V gene, J gene, D gene, clone size, CDR3 DNA, CDR3 protein. D genes are given only for firm matches. Clone sizes are given selectively: once, few, many, or a class where the clone is expanded.

TRBV18	TRBJ2-1	TRBD2	-	TGTGCCAGCTCAACACTAGCGGAAGACTACAATGAGCAGTTCTTC	CASSTLAEDYNEQFF
TRBV12-3/TRBV12-4	TRBJ2-5	-	few	TGTGCCAGCAGTTCCCGTGGGGTTATGGGGGGAGGATGGGAGACCCAGTACTTC	CASSSRGVMGGGWETQYF
TRBV6-6	TRBJ2-1	TRBD2	few	TGTGCCAGCAGAAATATAGCGGGCGTCGACAATGAGCAGTTCTTC	CASRNIAGVDNEQFF
TRBV20-1	TRBJ2-1	TRBD2	-	TGCAGTGCTCCCAGACTAGCGGGGGACAATGAGCAGTTCTTC	CSAPRLAGDNEQFF
TRBV19	TRBJ2-1	TRBD2	few	TGTGCCAGTAGTATGACTAGCGGGAGAGGGGATGAGCAGTTCTTC	CASSMTSGRGDEQFF
TRBV20-1	TRBJ2-7	-	many	TGCAGTGCTTGGGCCCGGGACATGGGACACGAGCAGTACTTC	CSAWARDMGHEQYF
TRBV6-1	TRBJ1-5	TRBD1	few	TGTGCCAGCAGTGAGGCGGGGACAGGGAGGACCAATCAGCCCCAGCATTTT	CASSEAGTGRTNQPQHF
TRBV5-1	TRBJ2-2	-	few	TGCGCCAGCGCCGAAGGGAACACCGGGGAGCTGTTTTTT	CASAEGNTGELFF
TRBV5-1	TRBJ2-1	-	-	TGCGCCAGCAGCTTGGCCTCGGAGGGAGTCTACAATGAGCAGTTCTTC	CASSLASEGVYNEQFF
TRBV5-1	TRBJ2-5	-	many	TGCGCCAGCAGCTTGGGACGATGGAACTCCCAAGAGACCCAGTACTTC	CASSLGRWNSQETQYF
TRBV12-3/TRBV12-4	TRBJ2-2	-	-	TGTGCCAGCAACAGGCGAGGGGGGTGGAACACCGGGGAGCTGTTTTTT	CASNRRGGWNTGELFF